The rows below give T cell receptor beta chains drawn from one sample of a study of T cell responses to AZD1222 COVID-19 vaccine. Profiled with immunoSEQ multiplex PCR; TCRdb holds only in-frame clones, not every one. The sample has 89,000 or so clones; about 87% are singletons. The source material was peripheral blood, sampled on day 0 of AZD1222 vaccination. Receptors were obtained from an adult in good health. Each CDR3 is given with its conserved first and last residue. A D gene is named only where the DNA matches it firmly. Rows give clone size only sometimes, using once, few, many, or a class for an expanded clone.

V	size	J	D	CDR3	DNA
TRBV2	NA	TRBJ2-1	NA	CASSVARENEQFF	TGTGCCAGCAGTGTAGCTAGAGAGAATGAGCAGTTCTTC
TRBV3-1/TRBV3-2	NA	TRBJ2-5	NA	CASSQLQETQYF	TGTGCCAGCAGCCAACTCCAAGAGACCCAGTACTTC
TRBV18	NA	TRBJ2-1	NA	CASSPPSTVNEQFF	TGTGCCAGCTCACCACCATCAACGGTAAATGAGCAGTTCTTC
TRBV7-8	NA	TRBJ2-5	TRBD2	CASSFGRARETQYF	TGTGCCAGCAGCTTCGGGAGGGCCAGAGAGACCCAGTACTTC
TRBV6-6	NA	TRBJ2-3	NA	CASSQTDTQYF	TGTGCCAGCAGTCAGACAGATACGCAGTATTTT
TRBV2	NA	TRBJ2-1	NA	CASTSEAYNEQFF	TGTGCCAGCACCTCGGAGGCCTACAATGAGCAGTTCTTC
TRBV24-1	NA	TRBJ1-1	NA	CATSELGRGEAFF	TGTGCCACCAGTGAGCTGGGACGCGGTGAAGCTTTCTTT
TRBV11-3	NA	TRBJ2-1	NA	CASSLGFRRADEQFF	TGTGCCAGCAGCTTAGGGTTTCGTCGTGCTGACGAGCAGTTCTTC
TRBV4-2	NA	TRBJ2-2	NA	CASSHDSRSAGELFF	TGTGCCAGCAGCCATGACTCTAGGAGCGCCGGGGAGCTGTTTTTT
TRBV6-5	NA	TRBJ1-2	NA	CASGAGRNYGYTF	TGTGCCAGCGGGGCAGGGCGTAACTATGGCTACACCTTC
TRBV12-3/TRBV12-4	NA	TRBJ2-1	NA	CASSFRSEQFF	TGTGCCAGCAGTTTTAGGAGTGAGCAGTTCTTC
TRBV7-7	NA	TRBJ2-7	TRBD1	CASSLGGPPYEQYF	TGTGCTAGCAGCTTAGGGGGCCCTCCCTACGAGCAGTACTTC
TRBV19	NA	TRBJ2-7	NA	CASSRLDRPYEQYF	TGTGCCAGTAGTCGGTTAGACAGACCCTACGAGCAGTACTTC
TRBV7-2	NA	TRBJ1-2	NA	CASSPLRGTTNYGYTF	TGTGCCAGCAGCCCCCTGCGGGGCACCACTAACTATGGCTACACCTTC
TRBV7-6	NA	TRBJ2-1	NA	CASSLALGSHNEQFF	TGTGCCAGCAGCTTAGCGCTGGGATCCCACAATGAGCAGTTCTTC
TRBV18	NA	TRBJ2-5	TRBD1	CASSPGQEETQYF	TGTGCCAGCTCCCCGGGACAGGAGGAGACCCAGTACTTC
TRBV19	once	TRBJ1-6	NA	CASSMGNSPLHF	TGTGCCAGTAGTATGGGGAATTCACCCCTCCACTTT
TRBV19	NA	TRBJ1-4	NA	CASNGGANEKLFF	TGTGCCAGTAACGGAGGGGCTAATGAAAAACTGTTTTTT
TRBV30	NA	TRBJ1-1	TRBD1	CAWSWGRQGPMDTEAFF	TGTGCCTGGAGCTGGGGCAGACAGGGCCCCATGGACACTGAAGCTTTCTTT
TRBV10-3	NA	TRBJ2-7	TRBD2	CAISESPSGRTAGEQYF	TGTGCCATCAGTGAGTCGCCGAGCGGGAGAACGGCGGGGGAGCAGTACTTC
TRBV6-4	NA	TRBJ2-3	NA	CASSAGHVDTQYF	TGTGCCAGCAGTGCTGGTCATGTGGATACGCAGTATTTT
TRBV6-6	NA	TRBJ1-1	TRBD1	CASIGQVHEAFF	TGTGCCAGCATTGGACAGGTGCATGAAGCTTTCTTT
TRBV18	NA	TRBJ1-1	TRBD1	CASSRQGMNTEAFF	TGTGCCAGCTCACGACAGGGCATGAACACTGAAGCTTTCTTT
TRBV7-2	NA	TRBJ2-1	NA	CASSLSGAYVEQFF	TGTGCCAGCAGCTTATCGGGAGCCTACGTTGAGCAGTTCTTC
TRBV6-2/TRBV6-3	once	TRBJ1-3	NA	CASSYGYTIYF	TGTGCCAGCAGTTATGGGTACACCATATATTTT
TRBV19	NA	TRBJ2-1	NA	CASSIAGDYNEQFF	TGTGCCAGTAGTATAGCGGGAGATTACAATGAGCAGTTCTTC
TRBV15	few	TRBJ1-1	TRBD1	CATSRDRGLNEAFF	TGTGCCACCAGCAGAGACAGGGGGCTGAATGAAGCTTTCTTT
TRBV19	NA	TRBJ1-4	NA	CASSIPTREKLFF	TGTGCCAGTAGTATCCCTACCCGGGAAAAACTGTTTTTT
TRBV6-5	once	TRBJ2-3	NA	CASRLRGGSTDTQYF	TGTGCCAGCAGATTGAGAGGGGGGAGTACAGATACGCAGTATTTT
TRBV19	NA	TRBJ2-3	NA	CASSMDLTGTDTQYF	TGTGCCAGTAGTATGGACCTCACAGGCACAGATACGCAGTATTTT
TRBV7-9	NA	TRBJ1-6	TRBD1	CASSLAPGTVNSPLHF	TGTGCCAGCAGCTTAGCCCCCGGGACAGTTAATTCACCCCTCCACTTT